The 9 T cell receptor beta chains reported below all come from one sample, sequenced in a study of T cell changes during pregnancy in multiple sclerosis. Here immunoSEQ multiplex PCR was the method, and the copy in TCRdb shows in-frame clones only, minus some. The table has about 85,000 clones, roughly nine tenths seen once; the top ten hold roughly 2.5%. Sequencing used peripheral blood, obtained in the first trimester of pregnancy. The receptors derive from a female donor with multiple sclerosis, enrolled in a pregnancy study.

This chain links TRBV30 with TRBJ2-2; 12 bases line up with TRBD1. Germline assignment: CDR1 GTSNPN and CDR2 SVGIG (reference sequence). CDR3 size: 14 residues. V shed 3 bases, J shed 9 bases, and the junction held 5 bases outside the gene matches. CDR3 bases: TGTGCCTGGAGGCCGGGACAGGGGGCCAGGGAGCTGTTTTTT. Its translation: CAWRPGQGARELFF. Full variable domain (outside the CDR3, taken from reference TRBV30 and TRBJ2-2): SQTIHQWPATLVQPVGSPLSLECTVEGTSNPNLYWYRQAAGRGLQLLFYSVGIGQISSEVPQNLSASRPQDRQFILSSKKLLLSDSGFYLCAWRPGQGARELFFGEGSRLTVL.

This rearrangement joins TRBV10-3 to TRBJ2-1; tentative D call: TRBD2 (5 bases). The ends were cut back, 3 bases at V and 5 bases at J, with 11 bases in the middle. Germline CDR1 ENHRY, CDR2 SYGVKD. The CDR3 sequence is 14 residues long. CDR3 coding DNA: TGTGCCATCAGTGACTCTGTAGCGCACAATGAGCAGTTCTTC. This gives the protein CAISDSVAHNEQFF.

The chain couples TRBV28 to TRBJ1-1; 8 nucleotides match TRBD1. Per germline, CDR1 MDHEN and CDR2 SYDVKM. The CDR3 spans 16 residues. The junction had 15 bases not matched to a gene; V was cut back by 5 bases and J by 7 bases. CDR3 amino acids: CASSLPGTGIVDEAFF. In DNA form, the CDR3 reads TGTGCCAGCAGTCTACCCGGGACAGGCATAGTAGATGAAGCTTTCTTT. Drawing the rest from reference TRBV28 and TRBJ1-1, the complete variable domain is DVKVTQSSRYLVKRTGEKVFLECVQDMDHENMFWYRQDPGLGLRLIYFSYDVKMKEKGDIPEGYSVSREKKERFSLILESASTNQTSMYLCASSLPGTGIVDEAFFGQGTRLTVV.

This chain connects TRBV7-2 to TRBJ1-2; D ambiguous. Trimming stripped 3 bases from V and 2 bases from J, with 7 bases between. CDR3 length equals 13 residues. Germline CDR1 reads SGHTA; CDR2 reads FQGNSA. CDR3 residues: CASSLRENYGYTF. For the CDR3, the DNA is TGTGCCAGCAGCTTGAGGGAAAACTATGGCTACACCTTC.

The chain joins TRBV7-3 to TRBJ2-1; 7 bases align to TRBD2. The CDR3 consists of 15 residues. The germline V gene encodes CDR1 SGHTA and CDR2 FQGTGA. V lost 2 bases to trimming and J lost 8 bases; unmatched junction nucleotides: 9. The CDR3, as DNA: TGTGCCAGCAGCTTAGATGGCGGGAGAAGAGATGAGCAGTTCTTC. It yields the protein CASSLDGGRRDEQFF.

The CDR3 reads CASSEEGGRGLLNTEAFF. The CDR3 DNA follows: TGTGCCAGCAGTGAAGAAGGGGGTCGGGGACTACTGAACACTGAAGCTTTCTTT. This chain links TRBV2 with TRBJ1-1; D may be TRBD1 (6 bases). Trimming shortened V by 1 base and J by 0 bases, and 18 bases separated the two germline ends. Germline V gives CDR1 SNHLY, CDR2 FYNNEI. The CDR3 extends over 18 amino acids.

The chain recombines TRBV4-1 with TRBJ1-1; D not resolved. Trimming stripped 1 base from V and 8 bases from J, with 8 bases between. CDR3 length: 12 amino acids. Looked up from germline, CDR1 is MGHRA and CDR2 is YSYEKL. DNA for the CDR3: TGCGCCAGCAGCCAAGTCATGCAGGAAGCTTTCTTT. It translates to CASSQVMQEAFF.

The V gene is TRBV10-3, the J gene TRBJ2-1; D ambiguous. With 2 bases removed from V and 11 bases from J, the gap between germline ends came to 13 bases. CDR1 is ENHRY, CDR2 SYGVKD, per germline. The CDR3 has 13 residues. CDR3 in amino acids: CAISEGALTQQFF. For the CDR3, the DNA is TGTGCCATCAGTGAGGGTGCCCTCACACAGCAGTTCTTC.

The rearrangement joins TRBV5-1 to TRBJ1-1, with 7 bases matching TRBD1. V was clipped by 1 base and J by 4 bases; unmatched bases: 10. The CDR3 runs to 16 residues. From germline, CDR1 is SGHRS and CDR2 YFSETQ. CDR3 bases: TGCGCCAGCAGCTTGTTAGGGCAGGGGGTAGGCACTGAAGCTTTCTTT. Residues: CASSLLGQGVGTEAFF. Supplemented by reference TRBV5-1 and TRBJ1-1, the full variable domain reads KAGVTQTPRYLIKTRGQQVTLSCSPISGHRSVSWYQQTPGQGLQFLFEYFSETQRNKGNFPGRFSGRQFSNSRSEMNVSTLELGDSALYLCASSLLGQGVGTEAFFGQGTRLTVV.